This T cell receptor beta chain was recorded in a study of blood T cell repertoires in COVID-19. Overall study context: Acute and convalescent COVID-19 samples came from the United States, Italy and Spain. PBMCs, B-cell-depleted T cells, or T cells were the source of the cDNA or gDNA that made up the material.

Original processing notes: Amplification with reference gene primers provided the estimates of nucleated cell counts. The assay was immunoSEQ multiplex PCR, and TCRdb's table has in-frame clones only and misses some. The V and J calls and clone size come from that table; D and trimming were worked out from the DNA. The sample has tens of thousands of clones, about 89% seen once. The sequence came from an older man with active COVID-19. Specimen: peripheral blood.

The CDR3 nucleotides read TGCGCCAGCAGCTTGGGTATGGGGCAGCTTCAACCCTACGAGCAGTACTTC. It encodes CASSLGMGQLQPYEQYF. This chain uses TRBV5-1 with TRBJ2-7, with D possibly being TRBD1 (5 bases). The CDR3 length is 17 residues. CDR1 is SGHRS and CDR2 is YFSETQ in the germline V gene. V shed 0 bases and J shed 2 bases, with 18 bases lying between them.